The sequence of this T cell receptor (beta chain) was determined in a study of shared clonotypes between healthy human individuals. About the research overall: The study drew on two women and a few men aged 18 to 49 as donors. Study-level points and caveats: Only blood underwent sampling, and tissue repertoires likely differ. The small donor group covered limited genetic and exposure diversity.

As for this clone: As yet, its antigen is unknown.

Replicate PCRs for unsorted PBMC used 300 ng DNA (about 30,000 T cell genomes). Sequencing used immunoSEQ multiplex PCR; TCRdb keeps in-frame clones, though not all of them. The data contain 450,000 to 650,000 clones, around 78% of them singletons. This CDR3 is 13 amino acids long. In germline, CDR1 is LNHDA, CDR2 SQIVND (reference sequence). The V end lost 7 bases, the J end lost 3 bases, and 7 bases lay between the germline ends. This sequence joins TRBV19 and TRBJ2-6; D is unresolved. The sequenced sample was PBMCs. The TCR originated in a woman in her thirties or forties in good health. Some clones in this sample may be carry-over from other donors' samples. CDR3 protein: CASTVSGANVLTF. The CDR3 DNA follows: TGTGCCAGTACAGTCAGTGGGGCCAACGTCCTGACTTTC. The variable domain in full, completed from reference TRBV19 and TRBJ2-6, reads DGGITQSPKYLFRKEGQNVTLSCEQNLNHDAMYWYRQDPGQGLRLIYYSQIVNDFQKGDIAEGYSVSREKKESFPLTVTSAQKNPTAFYLCASTVSGANVLTFGAGSRLTVL.